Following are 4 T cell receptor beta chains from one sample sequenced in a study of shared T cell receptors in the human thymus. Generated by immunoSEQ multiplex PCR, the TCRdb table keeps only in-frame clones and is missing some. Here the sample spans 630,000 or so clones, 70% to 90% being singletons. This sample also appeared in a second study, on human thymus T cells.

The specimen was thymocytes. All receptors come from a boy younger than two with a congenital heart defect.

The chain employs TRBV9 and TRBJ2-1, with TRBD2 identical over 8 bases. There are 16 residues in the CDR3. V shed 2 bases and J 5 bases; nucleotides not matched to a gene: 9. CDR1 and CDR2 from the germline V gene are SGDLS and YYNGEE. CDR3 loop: CASSVWAAGGDNEQFF. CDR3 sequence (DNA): TGTGCCAGCAGCGTCTGGGCGGCGGGGGGAGACAATGAGCAGTTCTTC.

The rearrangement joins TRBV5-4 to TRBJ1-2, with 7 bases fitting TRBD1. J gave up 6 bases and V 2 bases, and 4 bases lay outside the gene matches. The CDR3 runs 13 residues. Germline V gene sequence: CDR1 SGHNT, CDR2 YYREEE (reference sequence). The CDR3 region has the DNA TGTGCCAGCAGCTTTCGGGACAGCCATGGCTACACCTTC. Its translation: CASSFRDSHGYTF.

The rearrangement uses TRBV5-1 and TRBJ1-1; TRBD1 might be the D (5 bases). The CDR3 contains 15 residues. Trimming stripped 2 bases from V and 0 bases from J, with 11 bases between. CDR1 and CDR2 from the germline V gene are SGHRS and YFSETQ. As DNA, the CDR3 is TGCGCCAGCAGCTTTACAGGTCCTGTGAACACTGAAGCTTTCTTT. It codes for CASSFTGPVNTEAFF.

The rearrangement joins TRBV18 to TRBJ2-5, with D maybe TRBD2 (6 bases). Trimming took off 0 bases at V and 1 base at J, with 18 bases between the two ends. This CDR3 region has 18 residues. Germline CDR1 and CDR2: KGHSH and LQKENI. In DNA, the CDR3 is TGTGCCAGCTCACCACCGATCGGGGCGGGACTTGCCCAAGAGACCCAGTACTTC. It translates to CASSPPIGAGLAQETQYF. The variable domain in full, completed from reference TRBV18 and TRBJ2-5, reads NAGVMQNPRHLVRRRGQEARLRCSPMKGHSHVYWYRQLPEEGLKFMVYLQKENIIDESGMPKERFSAEFPKEGPSILRIQQVVRGDSAAYFCASSPPIGAGLAQETQYFGPGTRLLVL.